This T cell receptor beta chain was documented in a study of blood T cell repertoires in COVID-19. In the study overall: Sites in the United States, Italy and Spain provided acute and convalescent COVID-19 samples.

Enrolled through a virtual design, the participants were between about 18 and 100 years of age and came from 24 US areas. V shed 4 bases, J shed 6 bases, and the junction held 4 bases outside the gene matches. The CDR3 runs to 13 residues. Germline V gene data show CDR1 as SGHRS and CDR2 as YFSETQ. Original processing notes: Estimation of nucleated cell counts was performed using reference gene primer amplification. Repertoires were generated with immunoSEQ multiplex PCR, while TCRdb's copy carries only in-frame clones and drops some. That table is the source of V, J and clone size, and D and trimming were worked out from the DNA. The table has 280,000 or so clones, 87% seen once.

The sequence derives from a woman between 40 and 55 years old who had recovered from COVID-19. Sequencing input: PBMCs or T cells enriched from blood (not recorded which). The V gene is TRBV5-1, the J gene TRBJ2-1; 7 bases fit TRBD1. DNA of the CDR3: TGCGCCAGCAGCGGCGACAGGGTCAATGAGCAGTTCTTC. Translated, it gives CASSGDRVNEQFF.